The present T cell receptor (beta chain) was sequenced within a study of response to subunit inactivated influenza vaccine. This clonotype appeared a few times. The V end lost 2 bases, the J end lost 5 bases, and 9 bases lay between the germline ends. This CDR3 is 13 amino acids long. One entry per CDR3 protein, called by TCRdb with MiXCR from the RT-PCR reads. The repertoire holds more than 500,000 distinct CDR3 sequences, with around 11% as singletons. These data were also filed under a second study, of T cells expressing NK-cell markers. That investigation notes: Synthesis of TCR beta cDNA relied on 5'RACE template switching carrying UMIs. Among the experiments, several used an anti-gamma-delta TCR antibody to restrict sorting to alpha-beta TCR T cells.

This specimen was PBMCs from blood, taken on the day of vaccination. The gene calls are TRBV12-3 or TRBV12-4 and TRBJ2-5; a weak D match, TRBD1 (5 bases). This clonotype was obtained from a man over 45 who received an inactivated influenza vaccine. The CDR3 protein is CASSLQGVETQYF. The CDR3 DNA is TGTGCCAGCAGTTTACAGGGCGTCGAGACCCAGTACTTC.